One and the same sample provided the 28 T cell receptor beta chains below, sequenced in a study of shared clonotypes between healthy human individuals. The data were produced by immunoSEQ multiplex PCR, yet TCRdb's version contains in-frame clones alone and is incomplete. The sample holds about 2 million clones, 85% to 95% seen once. The sample comprised naive CD4+ T cells sorted from blood. Noted subset: CD45RA+ positively selected. The receptors were gathered from a man between 18 and 29 years old in good health.

The chain carries TRBV19 and TRBJ2-7, with 7 bases aligning to TRBD1. The junction had 11 bases not matched to a gene; V was cut back by 10 bases and J by 2 bases. The V gene's germline CDR1 is LNHDA and CDR2 SQIVND (reference sequence). CDR3 size: 14 residues. CDR3 sequence reads: CATSAGTETYEQYF. Written as DNA, the CDR3 is TGTGCCACGAGCGCCGGGACAGAAACCTACGAGCAGTACTTC. The entire variable domain, with the rest obtained from reference TRBV19 and TRBJ2-7, is as follows: DGGITQSPKYLFRKEGQNVTLSCEQNLNHDAMYWYRQDPGQGLRLIYYSQIVNDFQKGDIAEGYSVSREKKESFPLTVTSAQKNPTAFYLCATSAGTETYEQYFGPGTRLTVT.

CDR3: CASSLASGLSSETQYF. CDR3 nucleotide sequence: TGTGCCAGCAGCTTAGCCTCAGGACTGTCGTCTGAGACCCAGTACTTC. The V and J genes are TRBV7-2 and TRBJ2-5, with D perhaps TRBD2 (5 bases). Germline CDR1 and CDR2: SGHTA and FQGNSA. Trimming shortened V by 0 bases and J by 5 bases, and 16 bases separated the two germline ends. This CDR3 spans 16 amino acids.

J is TRBJ2-7 and V is TRBV18; perhaps TRBD1 as D (5 bases). The V gene's germline CDR1 is KGHSH and CDR2 LQKENI. V lost 9 bases to trimming and J lost 12 bases, with 30 bases between them. CDR3 length: 15 amino acids. CDR3 coding DNA: TGTGCCAGTTCGACATCAGGGCCAGTATCCTACGGTTTGTACTTC. Protein: CASSTSGPVSYGLYF.

The chain is built from TRBV4-1 and TRBJ2-1; D possibly corresponds to TRBD1 (6 bases). The CDR3 has 16 residues. Looked up from germline, CDR1 is MGHRA and CDR2 is YSYEKL. V was shortened by 4 bases and J by 0 bases, with 13 bases between the two germline ends. The CDR3 nucleotides read TGCGCCAGCAGCCCAATCGACAGGAGCTCCTACAATGAGCAGTTCTTC. Translated, it gives CASSPIDRSSYNEQFF.

J is TRBJ1-4 and V is TRBV4-1, with D perhaps TRBD1 (6 bases). Between the trimmed V and J ends, which lost 4 bases and 4 bases, there was a span of 10 bases. CDR1 is MGHRA, CDR2 YSYEKL, per germline. The CDR3 has 14 residues. CDR3 in amino acids: CASSLTGINEKLFF. Here the CDR3 DNA reads TGCGCCAGCAGCCTAACAGGGATTAATGAAAAACTGTTTTTT.

V usage is TRBV6-5 and J usage is TRBJ2-3; tentative D call: TRBD1 (6 bases). Germline V CDR1 and CDR2: MNHEY, SVGAGI. The CDR3 totals 16 residues. V was cut by 1 base and J by 2 bases, with 13 bases left in between. The CDR3 spells CASSYFRGFSTDTQYF. CDR3 sequence (DNA): TGTGCCAGCAGTTACTTTAGGGGGTTTTCCACAGATACGCAGTATTTT.

The chain carries TRBV7-9 and TRBJ2-5, with D perhaps TRBD1 (6 bases). V dropped 10 bases and J dropped 5 bases, with 14 bases sitting between them. This CDR3 has 12 amino acids. From germline, CDR1 is SEHNR and CDR2 FQNEAQ (reference sequence). The CDR3 is CATLGGSETQYF. The CDR3 region has the DNA TGTGCCACCCTAGGGGGTTCGGAGACCCAGTACTTC.

The chain uses TRBV18 and TRBJ2-7; no definite D call. Germline CDR1 reads KGHSH; CDR2 reads LQKENI. The length of the CDR3 is 13 residues. Trimming pared 2 bases from V and 2 bases from J, leaving 7 bases between. The CDR3, as DNA: TGTGCCAGCTCACCAGACGCCCCCTACGAGCAGTACTTC. Protein product: CASSPDAPYEQYF.

The chain recombines TRBV28 with TRBJ1-6, with TRBD1 matching over 8 bases. V lost 5 bases, J lost 10 bases, and 10 bases stayed unmatched. CDR1 is MDHEN, CDR2 SYDVKM, per germline. CDR3 length: 15 amino acids. The CDR3 region is CASSPHGQGASPLHF. CDR3 DNA: TGTGCCAGCAGTCCCCACGGACAGGGAGCATCACCCCTCCACTTT.

This clone was observed a single time. The chain uses TRBV4-1 and TRBJ2-2; D is perhaps TRBD1 (5 bases). Germline-derived CDR1 and CDR2 are MGHRA and YSYEKL. The CDR3 totals 16 residues. The germline V and J ends were trimmed by 3 bases and 6 bases, with 17 bases remaining between them. CDR3 residues: CASSQVQTAWAGELFF. The CDR3 region has the DNA TGCGCCAGCAGCCAGGTTCAGACAGCCTGGGCCGGGGAGCTGTTTTTT.

V usage is TRBV19 and J usage is TRBJ1-2; TRBD1 matches at 10 bases. The CDR3 runs to 17 residues. Germline V gene lookup returns CDR1 LNHDA and CDR2 SQIVND (reference sequence). J gave up 4 bases and V 7 bases, and 15 bases lay outside the gene matches. CDR3 nucleotides: TGTGCCAGTACTCCGATTCTTCTCAGACAGGGGGCCTATGGCTACACCTTC. Protein: CASTPILLRQGAYGYTF. Combining the CDR3 with reference TRBV19 and TRBJ1-2 gives the whole variable domain DGGITQSPKYLFRKEGQNVTLSCEQNLNHDAMYWYRQDPGQGLRLIYYSQIVNDFQKGDIAEGYSVSREKKESFPLTVTSAQKNPTAFYLCASTPILLRQGAYGYTFGSGTRLTVV.

The chain uses TRBV5-1 and TRBJ2-1, with 7 bases that match TRBD2. The germline V gene has CDR1 SGHRS and CDR2 YFSETQ. CDR3 length: 16 amino acids. V was pared by 0 bases and J by 0 bases, with 3 bases of the junction left unmatched. CDR3 DNA: TGCGCCAGCAGCTTGGATCTAGCGGCCTCCTACAATGAGCAGTTCTTC. Translated, it gives CASSLDLAASYNEQFF.

The V call is TRBV19, the J call TRBJ2-5; D uncertain. CDR3 length equals 12 residues. Germline V gene data show CDR1 as LNHDA and CDR2 as SQIVND (reference sequence). Trimming removed 4 bases from V and 5 bases from J, with 8 bases in between. The CDR3 sequence is CASSNRWETQYF. In DNA form, the CDR3 reads TGTGCCAGTAGTAATAGGTGGGAGACCCAGTACTTC.

The table lists this clone with a count of one. The chain links TRBV7-9 to TRBJ1-1; no definite D call. Germline loops: CDR1 SEHNR, CDR2 FQNEAQ (reference sequence). The CDR3 covers 14 residues. The V end was cut by 5 bases, the J end by 3 bases, with 13 bases between. This CDR3 reads CASSSTRDYTEAFF. CDR3 DNA sequence: TGTGCCAGCAGCAGCACGCGGGATTACACTGAAGCTTTCTTT.

This rearrangement joins TRBV7-2 to TRBJ2-3, with 10 positions matching TRBD2. Germline loops: CDR1 SGHTA, CDR2 FQGNSA. This CDR3 has 17 amino acids. V lost 5 bases, J lost 5 bases, and 13 bases stayed unmatched. In nucleotides, the CDR3 is TGTGCCAGCAGCCCAAGGAGCGGGAGGGCCGGAGGAGATACGCAGTATTTT. Protein: CASSPRSGRAGGDTQYF. The variable domain in full, completed from reference TRBV7-2 and TRBJ2-3, reads GAGVSQSPSNKVTEKGKDVELRCDPISGHTALYWYRQSLGQGLEFLIYFQGNSAPDKSGLPSDRFSAERTGGSVSTLTIQRTQQEDSAVYLCASSPRSGRAGGDTQYFGPGTRLTVL.

The chain uses TRBV4-1 and TRBJ2-7; D unresolved. The CDR3 sequence is 15 residues long. Trimming took 0 bases from V and 2 from J, leaving 11 bases between them. The germline V gene has CDR1 MGHRA and CDR2 YSYEKL. CDR3 protein: CASSQDTGVAYEQYF. In nucleotides, the CDR3 is TGCGCCAGCAGCCAAGATACTGGAGTGGCCTACGAGCAGTACTTC.

The rearrangement links TRBV6-5 to TRBJ1-1, with a tentative D call TRBD1 (5 bases). The CDR3 totals 15 residues. V was pared by 6 bases and J by 5 bases, with 19 bases between. CDR1 is MNHEY, CDR2 SVGAGI, per germline. This CDR3 reads CASSREGALRTEAFF. The CDR3 nucleotides read TGTGCCAGCAGCCGAGAAGGGGCCCTAAGGACTGAAGCTTTCTTT.

The V gene is TRBV2, the J gene TRBJ2-5; 11 nucleotides align to TRBD2. The CDR3 loop spans 14 amino acids. CDR1 is SNHLY and CDR2 is FYNNEI in the germline V gene. The V segment lost 9 bases and the J segment 0 bases; nucleotides outside the gene matches: 3. CDR3 in DNA: TGTGCCAGTTCTAGCGGGGGGTACCAAGAGACCCAGTACTTC. It encodes CASSSGGYQETQYF.

The chain recombines TRBV18 with TRBJ2-7; maybe TRBD1 (6 bases). CDR3 length: 15 amino acids. Per germline, CDR1 KGHSH and CDR2 LQKENI. The V end lost 6 bases, the J end lost 0 bases, and 15 bases lay between the germline ends. The CDR3 spells CASSRPGQSSYEQYF. The CDR3 coding sequence is TGTGCCAGCTCTCGTCCGGGACAAAGCTCCTACGAGCAGTACTTC.

A remark on this clone: Other DNA sequences from this sample encode an identical CDR3 as well. The J gene is TRBJ2-5, the V gene TRBV2; D tentatively fits TRBD1 or TRBD2 (5 bases each). This CDR3 contains 12 residues. Trimming stripped 6 bases from V and 5 bases from J, with 10 bases between. Looked up from germline, CDR1 is SNHLY and CDR2 is FYNNEI. The CDR3 nucleotides are TGTGCCAGCAGGGGACGGCGGGAGACCCAGTACTTC. It codes for CASRGRRETQYF.

A single count supports this clone. The chain recombines TRBV7-8 with TRBJ2-7, with D uncertain. The CDR3 has 14 amino acids. Trimming took off 3 bases at V and 1 base at J, with 10 bases between the two ends. Germline assignment: CDR1 SGHVS and CDR2 FQNEAQ. CDR3 nucleotide sequence: TGTGCCAGCAGCTTGACTCCAGATTCCTACGAGCAGTACTTC. As protein: CASSLTPDSYEQYF.

The table lists this clone with a count of one. The chain joins TRBV30 to TRBJ2-2; unclear D gene. CDR3 length equals 13 residues. The germline V gene has CDR1 GTSNPN and CDR2 SVGIG (reference sequence). The V gene lost 2 bases and the J gene lost 1 base, with 5 bases spanning the gap. The CDR3 region is CAWSSQNTGELFF. The CDR3 DNA follows: TGTGCCTGGAGTTCCCAGAACACCGGGGAGCTGTTTTTT.

This chain connects TRBV30 to TRBJ2-7; no clear D gene. Germline-derived CDR1 and CDR2 are GTSNPN and SVGIG (reference sequence). The CDR3 consists of 14 residues. V was pared by 8 bases and J by 0 bases, with 17 bases between. The CDR3 DNA reads as TGTGCCCATACCCCGGGCCGGAGCTCCTACGAGCAGTACTTC. Encoded protein: CAHTPGRSSYEQYF.

This sequence joins TRBV7-2 and TRBJ2-7, with 9 bases lining up with TRBD1. The CDR3 has 14 residues. V gave up 2 bases and J gave up 9 bases; unmatched junction bases: 8. Germline lookup yields CDR1 SGHTA and CDR2 FQGNSA. CDR3 sequence reads: CASSLLQGAQGQYF. In DNA, the CDR3 is TGTGCCAGCAGCTTACTACAGGGGGCGCAGGGGCAGTACTTC. The whole variable domain, filled in from reference TRBV7-2 and TRBJ2-7, reads GAGVSQSPSNKVTEKGKDVELRCDPISGHTALYWYRQSLGQGLEFLIYFQGNSAPDKSGLPSDRFSAERTGGSVSTLTIQRTQQEDSAVYLCASSLLQGAQGQYFGPGTRLTVT.

To note about this clone: At the DNA level, this CDR3 is encoded by other sequences in the same sample as well. CDR3 amino acids: CASSYSDRGYEQYF. The DNA of the CDR3 is TGTGCCAGCAGTTACTCCGACAGGGGCTACGAGCAGTACTTC. The chain uses TRBV6-6 and TRBJ2-7; 8 positions agree with TRBD1. Trimming at V came to 0 bases and at J to 3 bases, leaving 1 base not matched to a gene. The CDR3 is made up of 14 amino acids. Germline lookup yields CDR1 MNHNY and CDR2 SVGAGI (reference sequence).

V gene TRBV9 combines with J gene TRBJ1-6; 8 bases map to TRBD1. Germline values: CDR1 SGDLS, CDR2 YYNGEE. The J segment lost 7 bases and the V segment lost 3 bases, leaving 6 bases of the junction unmatched. This CDR3 contains 15 residues. The CDR3 region has the DNA TGTGCCAGCAGCGCCTGGGGACAGGAGAATTCACCCCTCCACTTT. Amino acids: CASSAWGQENSPLHF.

The chain is built from TRBV4-1 and TRBJ2-5; 10 bases line up with TRBD1. Trimming at V came to 2 bases and at J to 2 bases, leaving 2 bases not matched to a gene. This CDR3 comprises 15 residues. In germline, CDR1 is MGHRA, CDR2 YSYEKL. In nucleotides, the CDR3 is TGCGCCAGCAGCCAAACGGACAGGGGGCAAGAGACCCAGTACTTC. Amino acid sequence: CASSQTDRGQETQYF.

Concerning this clone: Within the sample, other DNA sequences also encode this same CDR3. V usage is TRBV30 and J usage is TRBJ1-6, with 8 bases aligning to TRBD1. Trimming removed 3 bases from V and 1 base from J; junction bases left unmatched: 5. This CDR3 contains 16 residues. Germline CDR1 is GTSNPN and CDR2 is SVGIG (reference sequence). The CDR3 loop reads CAWSGQGGSYNSPLHF. CDR3 in DNA: TGTGCCTGGAGCGGACAGGGAGGGTCCTATAATTCACCCCTCCACTTT.